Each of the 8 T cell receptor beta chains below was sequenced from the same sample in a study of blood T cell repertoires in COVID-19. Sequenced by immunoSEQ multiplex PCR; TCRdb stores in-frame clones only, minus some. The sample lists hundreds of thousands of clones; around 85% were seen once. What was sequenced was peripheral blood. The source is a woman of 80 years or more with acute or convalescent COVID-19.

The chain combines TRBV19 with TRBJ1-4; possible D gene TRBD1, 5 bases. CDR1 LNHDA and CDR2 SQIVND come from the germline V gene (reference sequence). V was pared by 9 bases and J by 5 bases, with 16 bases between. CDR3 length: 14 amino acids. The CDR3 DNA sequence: TGTGCCAGCCAAGATCTTCGGGGGAATGAAAAACTGTTTTTT. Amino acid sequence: CASQDLRGNEKLFF.

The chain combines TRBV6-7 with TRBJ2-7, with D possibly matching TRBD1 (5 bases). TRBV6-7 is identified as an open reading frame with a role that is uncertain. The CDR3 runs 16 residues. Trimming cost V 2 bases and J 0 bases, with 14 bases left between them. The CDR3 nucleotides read TGTGCCAGCAGTTACCCCGACAGAATCGACTCCTACGAGCAGTACTTC. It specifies CASSYPDRIDSYEQYF.

The CDR3 DNA sequence: TGTGCCAGCAGCCAAGGAGGGAGTATTAGGTACAATGAGCAGTTCTTC. Translated, it gives CASSQGGSIRYNEQFF. The rearrangement uses TRBV7-9 and TRBJ2-1, with a tentative D call TRBD2 (6 bases). Trimming cost V 5 bases and J 4 bases, with 18 bases left between them. The CDR3 runs to 16 residues. Germline CDR1 reads SEHNR; CDR2 reads FQNEAQ (reference sequence).

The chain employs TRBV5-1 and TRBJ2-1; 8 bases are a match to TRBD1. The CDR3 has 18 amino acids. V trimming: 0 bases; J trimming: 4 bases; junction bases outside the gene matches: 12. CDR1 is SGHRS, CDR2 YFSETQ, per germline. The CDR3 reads CASSLVPRPGQAYNEQFF. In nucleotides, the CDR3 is TGCGCCAGCAGCTTGGTGCCGCGACCGGGACAGGCTTACAATGAGCAGTTCTTC.

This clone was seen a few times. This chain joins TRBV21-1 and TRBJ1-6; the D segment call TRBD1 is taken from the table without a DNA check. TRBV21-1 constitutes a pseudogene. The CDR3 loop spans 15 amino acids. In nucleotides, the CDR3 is TGTGCCAGCAGCAAAGAACAGTATGGTGTAACACCCCTCCACTTT. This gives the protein CASSKEQYGVTPLHF.

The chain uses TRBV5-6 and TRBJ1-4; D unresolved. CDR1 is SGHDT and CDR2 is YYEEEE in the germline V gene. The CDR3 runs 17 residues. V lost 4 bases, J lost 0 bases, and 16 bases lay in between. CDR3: CASSLWAVKATNEKLFF. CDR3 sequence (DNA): TGTGCCAGCAGCCTCTGGGCCGTGAAGGCAACTAATGAAAAACTGTTTTTT.

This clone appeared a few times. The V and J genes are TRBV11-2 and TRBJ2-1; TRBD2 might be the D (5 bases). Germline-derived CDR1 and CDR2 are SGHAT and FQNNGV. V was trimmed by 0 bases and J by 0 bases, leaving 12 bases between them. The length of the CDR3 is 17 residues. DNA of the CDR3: TGTGCCAGCAGCTTAGAGGCCTATGGGAGCTCCTACAATGAGCAGTTCTTC. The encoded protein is CASSLEAYGSSYNEQFF.

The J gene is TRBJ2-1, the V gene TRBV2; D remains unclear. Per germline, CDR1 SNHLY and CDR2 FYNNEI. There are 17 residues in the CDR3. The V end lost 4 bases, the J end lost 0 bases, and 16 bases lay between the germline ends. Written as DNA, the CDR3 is TGTGCCAGCAGTGCGACCCGACAAATTAGCTCCTACAATGAGCAGTTCTTC. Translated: CASSATRQISSYNEQFF.